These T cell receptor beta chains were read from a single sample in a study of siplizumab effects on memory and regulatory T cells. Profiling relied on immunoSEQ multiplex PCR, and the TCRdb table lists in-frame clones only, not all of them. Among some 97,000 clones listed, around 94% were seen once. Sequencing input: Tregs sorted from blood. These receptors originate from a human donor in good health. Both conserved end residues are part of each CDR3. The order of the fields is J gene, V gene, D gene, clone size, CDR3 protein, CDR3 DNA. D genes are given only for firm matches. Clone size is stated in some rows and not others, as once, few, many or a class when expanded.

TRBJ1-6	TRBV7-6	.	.	CASSPGTDGSPLHF	TGTGCCAGCAGCCCTGGGACCGATGGTTCACCCCTCCACTTT
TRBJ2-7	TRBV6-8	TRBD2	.	CTNRGLAGGRRYEQYF	TGTACAAACCGCGGACTAGCGGGAGGGAGGAGGTACGAGCAGTACTTC
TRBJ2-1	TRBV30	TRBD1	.	CAWQDRGWINEQFF	TGTGCCTGGCAAGACAGGGGCTGGATCAATGAGCAGTTCTTC
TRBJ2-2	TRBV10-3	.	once	CAIRMGSNTGELFF	TGTGCCATCCGGATGGGTTCGAACACCGGGGAGCTGTTTTTT
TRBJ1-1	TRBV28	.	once	CATRVGNTEAFF	TGTGCCACCCGAGTGGGGAACACTGAAGCTTTCTTT
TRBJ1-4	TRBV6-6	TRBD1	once	CASAGQAFEKLFF	TGTGCCAGCGCAGGACAGGCCTTTGAGAAACTGTTTTTT
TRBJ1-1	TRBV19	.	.	CASNLMGHSRNTEAFF	TGTGCCAGTAATCTTATGGGGCATTCTAGGAACACTGAAGCTTTCTTT
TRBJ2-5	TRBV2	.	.	CASHKTGFGELSETQYF	TGTGCCAGCCATAAAACCGGGTTCGGGGAACTGTCAGAGACCCAGTACTTC
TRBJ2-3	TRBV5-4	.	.	CARYPAKRGGTDTQYF	TGTGCCAGATACCCAGCGAAACGAGGGGGCACAGATACGCAGTATTTT
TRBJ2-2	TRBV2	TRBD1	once	CASTIRTGTYTGELFF	TGTGCCAGCACCATAAGGACAGGGACTTACACCGGGGAGCTGTTTTTT
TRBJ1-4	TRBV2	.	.	CASHQSGGEKLFF	TGTGCCAGCCACCAGTCCGGGGGAGAAAAACTGTTTTTT
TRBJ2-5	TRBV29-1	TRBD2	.	CSVAGGTSGKQETQYF	TGCAGCGTCGCCGGGGGGACTAGCGGGAAGCAGGAGACCCAGTACTTC
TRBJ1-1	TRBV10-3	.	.	CAISGAGGPTEAFF	TGTGCCATCAGTGGGGCCGGGGGCCCCACTGAAGCTTTCTTT
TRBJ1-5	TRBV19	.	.	CASSMREGDEQPQHF	TGTGCCAGTAGTATGAGGGAAGGGGATGAACAGCCCCAGCATTTT
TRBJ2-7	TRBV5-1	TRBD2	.	CASSLAGTSGRMAEQYF	TGCGCCAGCAGCTTGGCCGGGACTAGCGGGAGGATGGCCGAGCAGTACTTC
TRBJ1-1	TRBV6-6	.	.	CASTKNTEAFF	TGTGCCAGCACCAAGAACACTGAAGCTTTCTTT
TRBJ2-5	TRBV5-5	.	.	CASSLGLHQETQYF	TGTGCCAGCAGCTTGGGACTGCACCAAGAGACCCAGTACTTC
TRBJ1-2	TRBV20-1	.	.	CSARVRNGYTF	TGCAGTGCTAGAGTCAGAAATGGCTACACCTTC
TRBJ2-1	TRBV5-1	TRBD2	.	CASSPSPSGTRRHWAYNEQFF	TGCGCCAGCAGCCCCAGCCCCTCCGGGACTAGGAGGCATTGGGCGTACAATGAGCAGTTCTTC
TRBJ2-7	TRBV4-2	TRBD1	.	CASSQDRGPYEQYF	TGTGCCAGCAGCCAAGACAGGGGGCCTTACGAGCAGTACTTC
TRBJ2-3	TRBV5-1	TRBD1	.	CASSWPPGGATDTQYF	TGCGCCAGCAGCTGGCCTCCAGGGGGCGCGACAGATACGCAGTATTTT
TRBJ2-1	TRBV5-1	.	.	CASSLLTIYNEQFF	TGCGCCAGCAGCCTCCTGACGATCTACAATGAGCAGTTCTTC
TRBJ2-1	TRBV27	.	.	CAAWRGQGEQFF	TGTGCCGCATGGAGGGGGCAAGGGGAGCAGTTCTTC
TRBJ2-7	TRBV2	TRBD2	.	CASSEALAGGVNEQYF	TGTGCCAGCAGTGAAGCGCTAGCGGGAGGAGTCAACGAGCAGTACTTC
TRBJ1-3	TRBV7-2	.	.	CASSLGTFFSGNTIYF	TGTGCCAGCAGCTTAGGGACATTCTTCTCTGGAAACACCATATATTTT
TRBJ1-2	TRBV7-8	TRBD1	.	CASGILQGKYGYTF	TGTGCCAGCGGCATACTACAGGGGAAGTATGGCTACACCTTC
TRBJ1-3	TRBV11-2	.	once	CASSFGRTSGNTIYF	TGTGCCAGCAGCTTTGGACGGACCTCTGGAAACACCATATATTTT